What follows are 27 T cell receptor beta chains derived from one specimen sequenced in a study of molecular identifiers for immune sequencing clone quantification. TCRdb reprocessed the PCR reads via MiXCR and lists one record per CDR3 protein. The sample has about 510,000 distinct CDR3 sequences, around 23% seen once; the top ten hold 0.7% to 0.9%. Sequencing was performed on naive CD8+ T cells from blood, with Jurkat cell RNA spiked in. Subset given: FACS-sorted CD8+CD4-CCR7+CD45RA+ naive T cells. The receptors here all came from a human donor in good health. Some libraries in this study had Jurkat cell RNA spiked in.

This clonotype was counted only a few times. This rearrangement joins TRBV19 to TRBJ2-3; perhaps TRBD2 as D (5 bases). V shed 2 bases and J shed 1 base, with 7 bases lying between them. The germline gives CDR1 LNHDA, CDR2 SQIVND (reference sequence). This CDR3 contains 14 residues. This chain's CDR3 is CASSIYGGTDTQYF. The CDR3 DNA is TGTGCCAGTAGTATATACGGGGGCACAGATACGCAGTATTTT.

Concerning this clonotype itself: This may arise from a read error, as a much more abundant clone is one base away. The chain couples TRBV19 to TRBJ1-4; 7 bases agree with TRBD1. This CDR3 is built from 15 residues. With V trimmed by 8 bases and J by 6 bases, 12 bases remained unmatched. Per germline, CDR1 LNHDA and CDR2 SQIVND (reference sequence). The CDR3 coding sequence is TGTGCCAGTCGGACAGGTATTGGGACTGATGAAAAACTGTTTTTT. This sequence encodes CASRTGIGTDEKLFF.

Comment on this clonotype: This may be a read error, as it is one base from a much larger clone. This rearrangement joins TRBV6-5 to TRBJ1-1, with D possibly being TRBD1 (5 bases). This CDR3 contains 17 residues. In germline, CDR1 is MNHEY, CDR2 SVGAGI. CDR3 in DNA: TGTGCCAGCATTTACCTCTGGACACCATCGATGAACACTGAAGCTTTCTTT. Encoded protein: CASIYLWTPSMNTEAFF.

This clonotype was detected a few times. This chain's CDR3 is CSAREELANSIVDEQFF. The CDR3, as DNA: TGCAGTGCTAGAGAAGAACTAGCGAACTCAATAGTGGATGAGCAGTTCTTC. V usage is TRBV20-1 and J usage is TRBJ2-1; 7 bases map to TRBD2. Trimming removed 0 bases from V and 8 bases from J; junction bases left unmatched: 16. Germline-derived CDR1 and CDR2 are DFQATT and SNEGSKA (reference sequence). The CDR3 is 17 amino acids.

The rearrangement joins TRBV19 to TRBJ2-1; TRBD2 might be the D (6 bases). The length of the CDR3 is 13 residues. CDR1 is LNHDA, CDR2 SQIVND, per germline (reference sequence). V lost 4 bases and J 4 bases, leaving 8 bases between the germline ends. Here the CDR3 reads CASSTGGYNEQFF. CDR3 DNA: TGTGCCAGTAGTACCGGGGGTTACAATGAGCAGTTCTTC.

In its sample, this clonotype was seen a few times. The CDR3 bases are TGTGCCAGCAGCTTAGGCATCGGGGCTAGCGGGAACACCGGGGAGCTGTTTTTT. It encodes CASSLGIGASGNTGELFF. V usage is TRBV7-9 and J usage is TRBJ2-2; 7 nucleotides match TRBD2. After removal of 1 base from V and 1 base from J, the junction contained 9 bases not matched to a gene. This CDR3 region has 18 residues. Germline loops: CDR1 SEHNR, CDR2 FQNEAQ (reference sequence).

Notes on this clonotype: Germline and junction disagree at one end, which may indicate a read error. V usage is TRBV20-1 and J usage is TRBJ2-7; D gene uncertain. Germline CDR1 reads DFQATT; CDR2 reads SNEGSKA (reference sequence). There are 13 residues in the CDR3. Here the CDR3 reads CSAAGTQSCEQYF. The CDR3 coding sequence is TGCAGTGCTGCCGGTACACAGTCCTGCGAGCAGTACTTC.

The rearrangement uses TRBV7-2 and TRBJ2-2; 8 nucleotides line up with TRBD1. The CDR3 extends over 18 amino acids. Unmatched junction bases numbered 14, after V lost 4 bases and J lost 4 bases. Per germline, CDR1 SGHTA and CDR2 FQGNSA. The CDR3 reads CASSSRQGWVGVTGELFF. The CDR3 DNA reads TGTGCCAGCAGCTCCCGACAGGGGTGGGTGGGGGTCACCGGGGAGCTGTTTTTT.

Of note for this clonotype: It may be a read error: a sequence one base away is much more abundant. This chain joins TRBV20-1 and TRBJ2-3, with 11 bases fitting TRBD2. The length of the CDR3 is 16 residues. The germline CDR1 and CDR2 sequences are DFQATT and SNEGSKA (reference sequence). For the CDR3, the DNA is TGCAGTGCTAGTACTAGCGGGAGTCGGTACACAGATACGCAGTGTTTT. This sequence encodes CSASTSGSRYTDTQCF.

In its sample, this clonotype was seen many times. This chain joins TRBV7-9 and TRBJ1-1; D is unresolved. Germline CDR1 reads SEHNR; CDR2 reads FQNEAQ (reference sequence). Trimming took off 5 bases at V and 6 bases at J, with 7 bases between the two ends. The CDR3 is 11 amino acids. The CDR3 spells CASSLASEAFF. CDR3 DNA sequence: TGTGCCAGCAGCCTGGCCTCTGAAGCTTTCTTT.

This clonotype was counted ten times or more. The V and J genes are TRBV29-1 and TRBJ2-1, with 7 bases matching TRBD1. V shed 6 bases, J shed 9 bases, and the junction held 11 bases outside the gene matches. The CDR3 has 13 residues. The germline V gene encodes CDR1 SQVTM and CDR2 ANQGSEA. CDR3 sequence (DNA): TGCAGCGTGGGTAAGACAGGGTTAGGTGAGCAGTTCTTC. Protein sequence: CSVGKTGLGEQFF.

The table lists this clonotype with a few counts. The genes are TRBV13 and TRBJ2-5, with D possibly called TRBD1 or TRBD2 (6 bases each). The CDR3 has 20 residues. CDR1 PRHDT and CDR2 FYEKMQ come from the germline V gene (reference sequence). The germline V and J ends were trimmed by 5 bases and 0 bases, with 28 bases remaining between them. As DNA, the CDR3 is TGTGCCAGCAGCACGGATCAATGGGGGGCGCAAGATGTCCACCAAGAGACCCAGTACTTC. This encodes CASSTDQWGAQDVHQETQYF.

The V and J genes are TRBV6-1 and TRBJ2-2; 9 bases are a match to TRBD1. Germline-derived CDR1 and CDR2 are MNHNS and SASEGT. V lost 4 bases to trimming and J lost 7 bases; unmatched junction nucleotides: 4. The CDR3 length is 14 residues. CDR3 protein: CASSGTGGGGELFF. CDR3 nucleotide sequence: TGTGCCAGCAGTGGTACAGGGGGCGGCGGGGAGCTGTTTTTT.

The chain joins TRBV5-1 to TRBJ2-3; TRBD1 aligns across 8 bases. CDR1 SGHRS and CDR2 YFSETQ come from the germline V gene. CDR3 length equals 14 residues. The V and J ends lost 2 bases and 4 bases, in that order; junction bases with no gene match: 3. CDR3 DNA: TGCGCCAGCAGCTTCAGGGGGCAGGCAGATACGCAGTATTTT. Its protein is CASSFRGQADTQYF.

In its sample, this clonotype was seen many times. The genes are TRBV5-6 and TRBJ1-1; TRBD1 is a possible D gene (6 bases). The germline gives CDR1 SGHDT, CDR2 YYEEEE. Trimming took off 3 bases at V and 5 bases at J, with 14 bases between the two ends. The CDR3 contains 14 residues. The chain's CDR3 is CASSWVQGTTEAFF. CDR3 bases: TGTGCCAGCAGCTGGGTCCAGGGGACGACTGAAGCTTTCTTT.

CDR3: CASIASGTLRPYEQYF. CDR3 nucleotides: TGTGCCAGCATTGCTAGCGGGACTCTAAGGCCCTACGAGCAGTACTTC. The chain links TRBV6-1 to TRBJ2-7; 9 bases are a match to TRBD2. Germline CDR1 is MNHNS and CDR2 is SASEGT. CDR3 length equals 16 residues. V shed 7 bases and J 2 bases; nucleotides not matched to a gene: 12.

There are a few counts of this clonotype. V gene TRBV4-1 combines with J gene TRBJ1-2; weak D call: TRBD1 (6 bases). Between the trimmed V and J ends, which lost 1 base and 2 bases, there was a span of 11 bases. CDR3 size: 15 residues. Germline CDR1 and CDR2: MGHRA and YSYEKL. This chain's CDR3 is CASSQVTTGNYGYTF. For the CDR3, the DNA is TGCGCCAGCAGCCAAGTAACCACAGGGAACTATGGCTACACCTTC.

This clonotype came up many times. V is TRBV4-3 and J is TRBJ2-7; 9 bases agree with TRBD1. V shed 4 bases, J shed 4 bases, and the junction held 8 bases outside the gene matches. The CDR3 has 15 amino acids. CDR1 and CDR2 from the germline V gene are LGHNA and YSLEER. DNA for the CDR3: TGCGCCAGCAGCCCGGGACAGGGAGACGCGTACGAGCAGTACTTC. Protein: CASSPGQGDAYEQYF.

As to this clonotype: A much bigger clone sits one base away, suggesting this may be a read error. The CDR3: CASGELETQYF. In DNA form, the CDR3 reads TGCGCCAGCGGTGAATTGGAGACCCAGTACTTC. This chain connects TRBV10-2 to TRBJ2-5; D remains ambiguous. This CDR3 is 11 amino acids long. Germline lookup yields CDR1 WSHSY and CDR2 SAAADI.

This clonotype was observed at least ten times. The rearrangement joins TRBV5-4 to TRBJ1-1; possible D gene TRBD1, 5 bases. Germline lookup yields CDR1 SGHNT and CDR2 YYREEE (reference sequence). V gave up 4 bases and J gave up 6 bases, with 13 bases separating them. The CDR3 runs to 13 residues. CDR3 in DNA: TGTGCCAGCAGCCGGGACGGAGCGGCTGAAGCTTTCTTT. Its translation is CASSRDGAAEAFF. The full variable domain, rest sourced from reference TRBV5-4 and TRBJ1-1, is ETGVTQSPTHLIKTRGQQVTLRCSSQSGHNTVSWYQQALGQGPQFIFQYYREEENGRGNFPPRFSGLQFPNYSSELNVNALELDDSALYLCASSRDGAAEAFFGQGTRLTVV.

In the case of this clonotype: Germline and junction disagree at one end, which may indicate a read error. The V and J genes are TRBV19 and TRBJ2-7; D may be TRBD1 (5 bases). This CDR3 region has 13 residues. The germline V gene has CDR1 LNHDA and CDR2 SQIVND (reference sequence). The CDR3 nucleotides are TGTGCCAGTAGTTCAGGGATCTTCTACGAGCGGTACTTC. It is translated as CASSSGIFYERYF.

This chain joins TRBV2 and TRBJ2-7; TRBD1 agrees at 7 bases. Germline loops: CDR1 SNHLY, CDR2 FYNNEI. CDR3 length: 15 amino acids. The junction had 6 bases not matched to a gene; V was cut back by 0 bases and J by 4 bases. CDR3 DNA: TGTGCCAGCAGTGAAGCGGTACAGGGGTGGTACGAGCAGTACTTC. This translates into CASSEAVQGWYEQYF.

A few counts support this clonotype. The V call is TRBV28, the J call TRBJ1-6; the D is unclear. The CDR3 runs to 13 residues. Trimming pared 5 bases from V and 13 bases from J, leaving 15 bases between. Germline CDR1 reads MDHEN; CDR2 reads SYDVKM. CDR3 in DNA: TGTGCCAGCAGTCCCTCTTCCCGTACCCCCCTCCACTTT. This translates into CASSPSSRTPLHF.

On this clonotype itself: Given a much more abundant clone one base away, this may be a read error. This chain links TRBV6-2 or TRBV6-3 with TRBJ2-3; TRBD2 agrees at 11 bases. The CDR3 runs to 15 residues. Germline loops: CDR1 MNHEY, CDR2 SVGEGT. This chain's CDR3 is CASSYGLAGTDTLYF. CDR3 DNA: TGTGCCAGCAGTTACGGACTAGCGGGCACAGATACGCTGTATTTT.

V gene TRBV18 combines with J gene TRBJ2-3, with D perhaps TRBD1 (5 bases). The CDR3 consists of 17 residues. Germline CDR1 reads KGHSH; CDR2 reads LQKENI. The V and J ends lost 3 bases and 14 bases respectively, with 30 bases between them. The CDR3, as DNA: TGTGCCAGCTCACCCGCCGACAGCGATAAACACGGTCCTGGTCCGTATTTT. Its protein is CASSPADSDKHGPGPYF.

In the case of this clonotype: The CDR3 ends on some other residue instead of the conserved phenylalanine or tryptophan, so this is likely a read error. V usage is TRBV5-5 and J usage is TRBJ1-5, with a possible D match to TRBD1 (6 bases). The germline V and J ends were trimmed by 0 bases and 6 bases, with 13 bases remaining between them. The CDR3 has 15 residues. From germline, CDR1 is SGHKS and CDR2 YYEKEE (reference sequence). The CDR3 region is CASSLEGRGGQPQHV. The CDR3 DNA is TGTGCCAGCAGCTTGGAGGGCAGGGGAGGTCAGCCCCAGCATGTT.

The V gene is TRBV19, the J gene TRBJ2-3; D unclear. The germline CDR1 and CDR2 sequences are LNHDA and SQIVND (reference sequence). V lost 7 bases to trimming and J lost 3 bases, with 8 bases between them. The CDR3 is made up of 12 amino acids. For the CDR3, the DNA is TGTGCCAGTAAATCTAAGACAGATACGCAGTATTTT. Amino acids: CASKSKTDTQYF.